The present entry profiles one T cell receptor (beta chain) with its context. This record belongs to a study of blood T cell repertoires in COVID-19. In the study overall: The cDNA or gDNA used as material had been derived from T cells, B-cell-depleted T cells, or PBMCs.

J lost 5 bases, V lost 4 bases, and 9 bases had no gene match. This CDR3 spans 16 amino acids. In germline, CDR1 is MNHEY, CDR2 SMNVEV (reference sequence). Sequenced by immunoSEQ multiplex PCR; TCRdb stores in-frame clones only, minus some. Of tens of thousands of clones in the sample, almost 85% were seen once. The sequenced material came from peripheral blood. The chain uses TRBV27 and TRBJ2-1; 9 positions match TRBD2. This TCR was recovered from a man between 70 and 80 years old with acute or convalescent COVID-19. Written as DNA, the CDR3 is TGTGCCAGCAGTTATCGGGCGCGGGGGGGGAACAATGAGCAGTTCTTC. Encoded protein: CASSYRARGGNNEQFF.